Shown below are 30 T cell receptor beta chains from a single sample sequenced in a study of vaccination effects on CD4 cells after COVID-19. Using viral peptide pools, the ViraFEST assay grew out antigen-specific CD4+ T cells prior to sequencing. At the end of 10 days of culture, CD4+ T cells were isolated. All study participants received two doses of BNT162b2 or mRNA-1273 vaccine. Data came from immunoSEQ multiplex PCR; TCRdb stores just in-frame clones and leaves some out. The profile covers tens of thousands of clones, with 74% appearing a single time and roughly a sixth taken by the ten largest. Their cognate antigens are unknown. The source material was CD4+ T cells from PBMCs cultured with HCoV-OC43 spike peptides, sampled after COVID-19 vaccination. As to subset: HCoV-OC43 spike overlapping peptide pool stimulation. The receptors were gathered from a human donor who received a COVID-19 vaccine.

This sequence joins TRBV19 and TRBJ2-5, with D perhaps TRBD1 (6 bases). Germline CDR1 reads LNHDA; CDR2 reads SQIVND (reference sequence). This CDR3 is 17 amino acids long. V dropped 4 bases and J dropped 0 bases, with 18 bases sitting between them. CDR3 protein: CASSRVIGRGHQETQYF. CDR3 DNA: TGTGCCAGTAGTAGAGTTATTGGCAGGGGCCACCAAGAGACCCAGTACTTC.

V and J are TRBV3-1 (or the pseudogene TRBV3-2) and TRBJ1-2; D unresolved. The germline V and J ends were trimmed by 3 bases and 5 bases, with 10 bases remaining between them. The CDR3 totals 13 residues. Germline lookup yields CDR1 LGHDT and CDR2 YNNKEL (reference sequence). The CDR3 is CASSQGRIYGYTF. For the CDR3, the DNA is TGTGCCAGCAGCCAGGGCAGAATTTATGGCTACACCTTC.

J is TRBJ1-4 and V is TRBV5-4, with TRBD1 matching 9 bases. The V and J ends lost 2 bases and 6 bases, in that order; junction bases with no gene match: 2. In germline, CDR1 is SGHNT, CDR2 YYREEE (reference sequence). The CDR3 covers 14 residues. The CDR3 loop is CASSLQGADEKLFF. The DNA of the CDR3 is TGTGCCAGCAGCTTACAGGGGGCAGATGAAAAACTGTTTTTT.

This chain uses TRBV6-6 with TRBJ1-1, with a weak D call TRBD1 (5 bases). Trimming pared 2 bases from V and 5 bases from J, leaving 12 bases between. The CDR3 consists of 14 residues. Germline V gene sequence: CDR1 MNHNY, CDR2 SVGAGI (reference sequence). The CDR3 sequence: CASSYGGGGTEAFF. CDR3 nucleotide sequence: TGTGCCAGCAGTTACGGGGGGGGTGGGACTGAAGCTTTCTTT.

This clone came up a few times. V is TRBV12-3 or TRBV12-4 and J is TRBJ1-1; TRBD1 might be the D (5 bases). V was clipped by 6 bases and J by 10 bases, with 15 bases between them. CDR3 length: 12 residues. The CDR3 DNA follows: TGTGCCAGCAGCCTCTACAGGTTAGGAGCTTTCTTT. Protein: CASSLYRLGAFF.

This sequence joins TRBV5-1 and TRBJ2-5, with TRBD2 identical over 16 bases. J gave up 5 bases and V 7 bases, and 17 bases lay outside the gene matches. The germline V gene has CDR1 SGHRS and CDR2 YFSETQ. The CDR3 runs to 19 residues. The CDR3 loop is CASGQTGTSGGAVSETQYF. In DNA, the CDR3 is TGCGCCAGCGGACAAACCGGGACTAGCGGGGGGGCGGTCTCGGAGACCCAGTACTTC.

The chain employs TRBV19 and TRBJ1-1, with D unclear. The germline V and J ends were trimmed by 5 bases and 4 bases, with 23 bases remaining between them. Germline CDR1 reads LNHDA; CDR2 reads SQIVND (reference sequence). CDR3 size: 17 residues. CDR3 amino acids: CASSQYGVGGPGTEAFF. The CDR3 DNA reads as TGTGCCAGTAGTCAATACGGGGTTGGAGGGCCGGGCACTGAAGCTTTCTTT.

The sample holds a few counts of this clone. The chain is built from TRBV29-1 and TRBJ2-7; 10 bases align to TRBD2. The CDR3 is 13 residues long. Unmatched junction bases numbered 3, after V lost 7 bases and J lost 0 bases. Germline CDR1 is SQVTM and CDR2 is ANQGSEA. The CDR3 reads CSATSGASYEQYF. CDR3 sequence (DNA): TGCAGCGCAACTAGCGGGGCCTCCTACGAGCAGTACTTC.

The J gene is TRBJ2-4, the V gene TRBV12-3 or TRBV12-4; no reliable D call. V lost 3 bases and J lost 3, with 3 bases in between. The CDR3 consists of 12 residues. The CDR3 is CASSFYKNIQYF. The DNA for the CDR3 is TGTGCCAGCAGTTTTTACAAAAACATTCAGTACTTC.

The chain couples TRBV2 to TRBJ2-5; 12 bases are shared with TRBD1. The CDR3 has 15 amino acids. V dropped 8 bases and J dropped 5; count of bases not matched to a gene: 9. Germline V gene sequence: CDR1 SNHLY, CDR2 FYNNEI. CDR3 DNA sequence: TGTGCCAGCGCTGGGGGACAGGGGGCATGGGAGACCCAGTACTTC. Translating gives CASAGGQGAWETQYF. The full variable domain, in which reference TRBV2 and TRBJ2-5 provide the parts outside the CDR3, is EPEVTQTPSHQVTQMGQEVILRCVPISNHLYFYWYRQILGQKVEFLVSFYNNEISEKSEIFDDQFSVERPDGSNFTLKIRSTKLEDSAMYFCASAGGQGAWETQYFGPGTRLLVL.

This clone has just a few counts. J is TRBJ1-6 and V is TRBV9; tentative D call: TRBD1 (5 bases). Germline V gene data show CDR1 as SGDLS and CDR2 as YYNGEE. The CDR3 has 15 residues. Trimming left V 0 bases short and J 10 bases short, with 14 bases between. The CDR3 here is CASSVEGIHGSPLHF. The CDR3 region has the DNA TGTGCCAGCAGCGTAGAGGGGATCCACGGATCACCCCTCCACTTT.

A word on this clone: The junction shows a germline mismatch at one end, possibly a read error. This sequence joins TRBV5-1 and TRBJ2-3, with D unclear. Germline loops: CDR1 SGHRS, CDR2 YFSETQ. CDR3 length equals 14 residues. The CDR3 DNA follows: TGCGCCAGCAGCTTGGAGGCCTCTAACCCTCCCCGCCATTTT. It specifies CASSLEASNPPRHF.

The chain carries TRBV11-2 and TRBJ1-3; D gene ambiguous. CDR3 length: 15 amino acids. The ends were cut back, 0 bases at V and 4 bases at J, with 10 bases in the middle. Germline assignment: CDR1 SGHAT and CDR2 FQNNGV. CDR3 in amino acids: CASSLEGFSGNTIYF. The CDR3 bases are TGTGCCAGCAGCTTAGAAGGGTTTTCCGGAAACACCATATATTTT.

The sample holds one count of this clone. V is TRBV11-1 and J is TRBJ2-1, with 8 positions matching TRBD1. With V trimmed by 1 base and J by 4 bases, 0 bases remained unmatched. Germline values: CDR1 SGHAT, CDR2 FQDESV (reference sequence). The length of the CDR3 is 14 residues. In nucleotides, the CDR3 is TGTGCCAGCAGCTTAGGGGACAGGTACAATGAGCAGTTCTTC. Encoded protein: CASSLGDRYNEQFF. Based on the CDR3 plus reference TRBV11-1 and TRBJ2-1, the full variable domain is EAEVAQSPRYKITEKSQAVAFWCDPISGHATLYWYRQILGQGPELLVQFQDESVVDDSQLPKDRFSAERLKGVDSTLKIQPAELGDSAMYLCASSLGDRYNEQFFGPGTRLTVL.

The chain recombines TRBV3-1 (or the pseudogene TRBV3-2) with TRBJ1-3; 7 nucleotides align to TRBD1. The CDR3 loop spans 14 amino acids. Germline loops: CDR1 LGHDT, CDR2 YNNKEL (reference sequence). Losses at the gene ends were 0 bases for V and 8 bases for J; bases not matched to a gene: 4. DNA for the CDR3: TGTGCCAGCAGCCAAGAGGCAGGGGGGTACACCATATATTTT. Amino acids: CASSQEAGGYTIYF.

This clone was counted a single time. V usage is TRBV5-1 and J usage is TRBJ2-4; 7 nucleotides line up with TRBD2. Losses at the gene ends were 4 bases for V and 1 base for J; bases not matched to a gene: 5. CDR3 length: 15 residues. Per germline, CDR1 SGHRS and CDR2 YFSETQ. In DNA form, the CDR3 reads TGCGCCAGCAGCCTCGGACTAGTCGCCAAAAACATTCAGTACTTC. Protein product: CASSLGLVAKNIQYF.

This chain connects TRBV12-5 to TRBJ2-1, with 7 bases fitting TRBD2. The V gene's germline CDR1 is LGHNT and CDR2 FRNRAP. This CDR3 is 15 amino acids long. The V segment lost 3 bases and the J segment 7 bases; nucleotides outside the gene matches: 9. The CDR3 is CASGLGEAGVNEQFF. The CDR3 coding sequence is TGTGCTAGTGGTTTAGGTGAGGCGGGAGTGAATGAGCAGTTCTTC. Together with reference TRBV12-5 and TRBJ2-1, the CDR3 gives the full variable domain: DARVTQTPRHKVTEMGQEVTMRCQPILGHNTVFWYRQTMMQGLELLAYFRNRAPLDDSGMPKDRFSAEMPDATLATLKIQPSEPRDSAVYFCASGLGEAGVNEQFFGPGTRLTVL.

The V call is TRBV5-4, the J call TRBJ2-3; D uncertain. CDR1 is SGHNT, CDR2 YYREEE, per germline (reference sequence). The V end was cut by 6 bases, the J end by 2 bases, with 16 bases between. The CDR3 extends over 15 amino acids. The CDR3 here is CASMENHLPTDTQYF. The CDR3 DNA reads TGTGCCAGCATGGAGAACCACCTACCCACAGATACGCAGTATTTT.

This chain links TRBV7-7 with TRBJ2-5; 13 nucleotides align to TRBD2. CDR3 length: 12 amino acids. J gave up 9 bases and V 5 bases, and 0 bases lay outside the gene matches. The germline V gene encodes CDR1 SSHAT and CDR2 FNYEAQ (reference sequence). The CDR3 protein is CASSGLAGAQYF. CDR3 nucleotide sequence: TGTGCCAGCAGCGGACTAGCGGGGGCCCAGTACTTC.

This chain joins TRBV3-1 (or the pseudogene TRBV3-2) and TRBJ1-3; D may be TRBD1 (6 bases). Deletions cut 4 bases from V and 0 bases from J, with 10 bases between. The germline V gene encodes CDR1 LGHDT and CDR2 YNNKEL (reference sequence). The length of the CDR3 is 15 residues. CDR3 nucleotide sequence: TGTGCCAGCAGCCTGACAGGTAACTCTGGAAACACCATATATTTT. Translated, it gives CASSLTGNSGNTIYF.

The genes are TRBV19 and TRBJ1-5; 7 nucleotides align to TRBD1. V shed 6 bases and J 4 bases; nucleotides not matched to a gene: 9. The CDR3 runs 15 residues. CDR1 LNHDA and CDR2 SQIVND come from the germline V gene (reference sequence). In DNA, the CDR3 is TGTGCCAGTAGACCCTCCGGGACAGATAATCAGCCCCAGCATTTT. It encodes CASRPSGTDNQPQHF.

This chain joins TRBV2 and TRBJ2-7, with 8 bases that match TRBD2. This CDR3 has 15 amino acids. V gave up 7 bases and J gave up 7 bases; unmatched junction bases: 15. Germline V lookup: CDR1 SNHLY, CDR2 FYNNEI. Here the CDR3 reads CASTGGEGSSGEQYF. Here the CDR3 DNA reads TGTGCCAGCACGGGAGGGGAGGGGTCCTCGGGGGAGCAGTACTTC.

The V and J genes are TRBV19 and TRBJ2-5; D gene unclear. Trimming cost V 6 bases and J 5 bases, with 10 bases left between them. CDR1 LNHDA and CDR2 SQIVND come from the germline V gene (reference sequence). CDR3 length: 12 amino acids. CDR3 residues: CASRSGVETQYF. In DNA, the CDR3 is TGTGCCAGTAGGTCTGGTGTGGAGACCCAGTACTTC.

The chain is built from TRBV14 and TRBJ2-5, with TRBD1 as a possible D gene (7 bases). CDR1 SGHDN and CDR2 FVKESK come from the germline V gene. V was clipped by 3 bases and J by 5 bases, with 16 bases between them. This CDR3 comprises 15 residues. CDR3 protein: CASSQRDRDRETQYF. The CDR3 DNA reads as TGTGCCAGCAGCCAGCGGGACAGAGATAGGGAGACCCAGTACTTC.

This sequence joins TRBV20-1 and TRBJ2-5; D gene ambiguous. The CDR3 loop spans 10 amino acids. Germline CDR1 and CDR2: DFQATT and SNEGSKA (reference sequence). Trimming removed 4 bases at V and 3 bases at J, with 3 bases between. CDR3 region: CSAKKETQYF. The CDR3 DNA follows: TGCAGTGCTAAGAAAGAGACCCAGTACTTC.

CDR3 DNA sequence: TGTGCCAGCAGCCTCGACAGTCTCTCTGGAAACACCATATATTTT. This encodes CASSLDSLSGNTIYF. The chain joins TRBV5-4 to TRBJ1-3; TRBD1 might be the D (5 bases). Trimming cost V 4 bases and J 0 bases, with 11 bases left between them. The V gene's germline CDR1 is SGHNT and CDR2 YYREEE (reference sequence). The CDR3 contains 15 residues.

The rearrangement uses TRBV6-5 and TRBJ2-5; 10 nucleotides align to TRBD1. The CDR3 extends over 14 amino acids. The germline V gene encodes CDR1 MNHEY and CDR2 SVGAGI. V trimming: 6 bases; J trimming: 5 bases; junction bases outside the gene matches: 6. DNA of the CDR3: TGTGCCAGCAGGACAGGGGGCCCCGGGGAGACCCAGTACTTC. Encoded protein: CASRTGGPGETQYF.

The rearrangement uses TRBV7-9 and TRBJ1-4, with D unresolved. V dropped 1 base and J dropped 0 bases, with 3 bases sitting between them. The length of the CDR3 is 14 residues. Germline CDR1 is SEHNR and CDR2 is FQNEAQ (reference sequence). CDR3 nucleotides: TGTGCCAGCAGCTTAGATACAACTAATGAAAAACTGTTTTTT. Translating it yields CASSLDTTNEKLFF. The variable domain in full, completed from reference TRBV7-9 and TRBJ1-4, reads DTGVSQNPRHKITKRGQNVTFRCDPISEHNRLYWYRQTLGQGPEFLTYFQNEAQLEKSRLLSDRFSAERPKGSFSTLEIQRTEQGDSAMYLCASSLDTTNEKLFFGSGTQLSVL.

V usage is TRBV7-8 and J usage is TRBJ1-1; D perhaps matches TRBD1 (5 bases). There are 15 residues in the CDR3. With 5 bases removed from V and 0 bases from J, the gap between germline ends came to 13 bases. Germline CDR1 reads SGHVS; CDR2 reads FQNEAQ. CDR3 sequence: CASSTRQFVNTEAFF. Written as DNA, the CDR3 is TGTGCCAGCAGCACCCGACAGTTCGTGAACACTGAAGCTTTCTTT.

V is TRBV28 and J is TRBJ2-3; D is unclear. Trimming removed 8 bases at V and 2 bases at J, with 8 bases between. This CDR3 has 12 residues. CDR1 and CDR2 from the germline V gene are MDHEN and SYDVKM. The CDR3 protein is CASCRPTDTQYF. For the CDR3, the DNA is TGTGCCAGCTGCAGGCCCACAGATACGCAGTATTTT.